One sample yielded the 19 T cell receptor beta chains listed below, sequenced in a study of T cell responses to AZD1222 COVID-19 vaccine. Sequenced by immunoSEQ multiplex PCR; TCRdb stores in-frame clones only, minus some. In the table there are 140,000 or so clones, roughly 93% of which are singletons. This specimen was peripheral blood, taken 28 days after the second AZD1222 dose. The receptors were gathered from an adult who received the AZD1222 COVID-19 vaccine.

This chain connects TRBV18 to TRBJ1-2; a weak D match, TRBD1 (5 bases). Germline V gene data show CDR1 as KGHSH and CDR2 as LQKENI. The CDR3 length is 18 residues. Trimming removed 3 bases at V and 0 bases at J, with 20 bases between. The CDR3 DNA is TGTGCCAGCTCACCTAAGGTGGCAGGGCCCAATTCTAACTATGGCTACACCTTC. Its translation is CASSPKVAGPNSNYGYTF.

Turning to this clone: At the DNA level, this CDR3 is encoded by other sequences in the same sample as well. The rearrangement links TRBV12-3 or TRBV12-4 to TRBJ1-1; D possibly corresponds to TRBD1 (5 bases). This CDR3 spans 13 amino acids. Between the trimmed V and J ends, which lost 7 bases and 1 base, there was a span of 10 bases. The CDR3 loop is CASTQDRNTEAFF. DNA of the CDR3: TGTGCCAGCACACAAGACAGGAACACTGAAGCTTTCTTT.

The chain recombines TRBV7-2 with TRBJ1-2; unclear D gene. Per germline, CDR1 SGHTA and CDR2 FQGNSA. There are 10 residues in the CDR3. Trimming left V 6 bases short and J 5 bases short, with 4 bases between. The CDR3 nucleotides are TGTGCCAGCAGTACTTATGGCTACACCTTC. Encoded protein: CASSTYGYTF.

The V and J genes are TRBV7-6 and TRBJ1-3; D is uncertain. The CDR3 is 16 amino acids. The germline V and J ends were trimmed by 6 bases and 0 bases, with 15 bases remaining between them. From germline, CDR1 is SGHVS and CDR2 FNYEAQ. CDR3 sequence reads: CASSLDTGNSGNTIYF. The CDR3, as DNA: TGTGCCAGCAGTCTGGATACCGGGAACTCTGGAAACACCATATATTTT.

As DNA, the CDR3 is TGTGCCAGCTCGCCCTCAGGACAGGCCTATGGCTACACCTTC. It specifies CASSPSGQAYGYTF. V usage is TRBV18 and J usage is TRBJ1-2; 7 nucleotides line up with TRBD1. After removal of 6 bases from V and 4 bases from J, the junction contained 8 bases not matched to a gene. This CDR3 is 14 amino acids long. The germline gives CDR1 KGHSH, CDR2 LQKENI.

This clone came up once. The genes are TRBV9 and TRBJ2-2; D is possibly TRBD2 (5 bases). The CDR3 extends over 15 amino acids. V was shortened by 0 bases and J by 7 bases, with 13 bases between the two germline ends. Germline CDR1 and CDR2: SGDLS and YYNGEE. The CDR3 DNA is TGTGCCAGCAGCGTAGCCCCGGGGAAAGGCGGGGAGCTGTTTTTT. This translates into CASSVAPGKGGELFF.

This chain uses TRBV6-5 with TRBJ1-2; no definite D call. The ends were cut back, 1 base at V and 4 bases at J, with 7 bases in the middle. CDR3 length: 13 amino acids. Per the germline V gene, CDR1 is MNHEY and CDR2 is SVGAGI. The CDR3 DNA follows: TGTGCCAGCAGTTACTTCATCACCTATGGCTACACCTTC. Protein sequence: CASSYFITYGYTF.

The DNA of the CDR3 is TGCGCCAGCAGCCAAGAAGGGTGGGGCAATCAGCCCCAGCATTTT. Protein product: CASSQEGWGNQPQHF. The rearrangement joins TRBV4-1 to TRBJ1-5; the D is unclear. V was trimmed by 0 bases and J by 2 bases, leaving 8 bases between them. The CDR3 is made up of 15 amino acids. Germline CDR1 and CDR2: MGHRA and YSYEKL.

The CDR3 DNA reads as TGTGCCTGGAGTGTACAGGGTATCACTGAAGCTTTCTTT. Translating it yields CAWSVQGITEAFF. The chain is built from TRBV30 and TRBJ1-1, with D possibly matching TRBD1 (6 bases). CDR1 and CDR2 from the germline V gene are GTSNPN and SVGIG (reference sequence). The V end lost 0 bases, the J end lost 4 bases, and 9 bases lay between the germline ends. The CDR3 sequence is 13 residues long.

The V call is TRBV6-5, the J call TRBJ1-1; the D is unclear. Looked up from germline, CDR1 is MNHEY and CDR2 is SVGAGI. CDR3 length equals 14 residues. The germline V and J ends were trimmed by 2 bases and 4 bases, with 11 bases remaining between them. The CDR3 sequence is CASSYGKGTTEAFF. CDR3 in DNA: TGTGCCAGCAGTTACGGCAAAGGAACCACTGAAGCTTTCTTT.

V is TRBV27 and J is TRBJ2-7, with TRBD1 identical over 8 bases. After removal of 2 bases from V and 1 base from J, the junction contained 1 base not matched to a gene. Germline CDR1 and CDR2: MNHEY and SMNVEV (reference sequence). This CDR3 has 14 amino acids. The chain's CDR3 is CASSLGTGSYEQYF. The CDR3 nucleotides read TGTGCCAGCAGTTTAGGGACAGGTTCCTACGAGCAGTACTTC.

Details on this clone: One junction end does not reproduce the germline sequence, and a read error may be involved. The chain is built from TRBV4-1 and TRBJ1-2; TRBD1 matches at 7 bases. In germline, CDR1 is MGHRA, CDR2 YSYEKL. The CDR3 contains 14 residues. As DNA, the CDR3 is TGCGCCAGCAGCCAAGAAAGTCACAGGACAGGTCTGGTCTTC. Translating gives CASSQESHRTGLVF.

The chain couples TRBV25-1 to TRBJ2-5; no reliable D call. Trimming pared 9 bases from V and 1 base from J, leaving 12 bases between. Germline V gene lookup returns CDR1 MGHDK and CDR2 SYGVNS. The CDR3 runs to 13 residues. The CDR3 region is CARFSYSQETQYF. In DNA, the CDR3 is TGTGCCAGGTTCAGCTATAGCCAAGAGACCCAGTACTTC. Combining the CDR3 with reference TRBV25-1 and TRBJ2-5 gives the whole variable domain EADIYQTPRYLVIGTGKKITLECSQTMGHDKMYWYQQDPGMELHLIHYSYGVNSTEKGDLSSESTVSRIRTEHFPLTLESARPSHTSQYLCARFSYSQETQYFGPGTRLLVL.

The table lists this clone with a few counts. J is TRBJ2-1 and V is TRBV7-3; 8 bases agree with TRBD1. The CDR3 sequence is 13 residues long. Germline V lookup: CDR1 SGHTA, CDR2 FQGTGA. J gave up 8 bases and V 5 bases, and 5 bases lay outside the gene matches. The CDR3 region is CASSSGQGDEQFF. CDR3 nucleotides: TGTGCCAGCAGCAGTGGACAGGGCGATGAGCAGTTCTTC.

The chain is built from TRBV19 and TRBJ1-3; weak D call: TRBD1 (5 bases). The germline V gene has CDR1 LNHDA and CDR2 SQIVND (reference sequence). CDR3 length: 17 residues. V gave up 4 bases and J gave up 0 bases, with 16 bases separating them. The CDR3 protein is CASSTFRDSSSGNTIYF. Written as DNA, the CDR3 is TGTGCCAGTAGTACTTTCCGGGACTCGAGCTCTGGAAACACCATATATTTT.

The chain links TRBV10-1 to TRBJ2-7; tentatively, D is TRBD1 or TRBD2 (5 bases each). Trimming removed 0 bases at V and 2 bases at J, with 8 bases between. Germline CDR1 WNHNN, CDR2 SYGVQD (reference sequence). The CDR3 consists of 14 residues. In nucleotides, the CDR3 is TGCGCCAGCAGTGAGTCGAGGGGACCCTACGAGCAGTACTTC. Translating it yields CASSESRGPYEQYF.

CDR3: CASSLLGGGAGDTQYF. Written as DNA, the CDR3 is TGTGCCAGCAGCCTCCTAGGCGGGGGGGCCGGAGATACGCAGTATTTT. The genes are TRBV9 and TRBJ2-3; 9 bases line up with TRBD2. The CDR3 is 16 amino acids. Germline trimming cut 4 bases from V and 5 bases from J; bases unmatched to any gene: 11. Germline V gene lookup returns CDR1 SGDLS and CDR2 YYNGEE.

This chain connects TRBV28 to TRBJ1-5, with D unresolved. V lost 7 bases and J 7 bases, leaving 14 bases between the germline ends. Germline CDR1 MDHEN, CDR2 SYDVKM. The CDR3 sequence is 13 residues long. The CDR3 is CASISGVLQPQHF. The CDR3 nucleotides read TGTGCCAGCATTAGTGGGGTGTTGCAGCCCCAGCATTTT.

The chain uses TRBV4-2 and TRBJ2-7; 9 bases are shared with TRBD1. Germline lookup yields CDR1 LGHNA and CDR2 YNFKEQ. The length of the CDR3 is 15 residues. Losses at the gene ends were 4 bases for V and 2 bases for J; bases not matched to a gene: 6. CDR3 nucleotide sequence: TGTGCCAGCAGCCCCGGGGGGACAGGGACCTACGAGCAGTACTTC. As protein: CASSPGGTGTYEQYF.